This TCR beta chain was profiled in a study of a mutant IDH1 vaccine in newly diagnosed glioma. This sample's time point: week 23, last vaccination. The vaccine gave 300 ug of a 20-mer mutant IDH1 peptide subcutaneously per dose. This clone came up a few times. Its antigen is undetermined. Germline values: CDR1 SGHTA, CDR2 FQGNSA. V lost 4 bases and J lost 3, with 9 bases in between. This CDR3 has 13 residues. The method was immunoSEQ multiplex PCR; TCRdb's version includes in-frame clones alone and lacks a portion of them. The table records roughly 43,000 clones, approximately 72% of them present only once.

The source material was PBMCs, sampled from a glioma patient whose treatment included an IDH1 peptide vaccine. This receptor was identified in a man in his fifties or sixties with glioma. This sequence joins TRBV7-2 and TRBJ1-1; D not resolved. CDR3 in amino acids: CASSSQSHTEAFF. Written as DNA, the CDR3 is TGTGCCAGCAGCTCCCAGAGCCACACTGAAGCTTTCTTT.